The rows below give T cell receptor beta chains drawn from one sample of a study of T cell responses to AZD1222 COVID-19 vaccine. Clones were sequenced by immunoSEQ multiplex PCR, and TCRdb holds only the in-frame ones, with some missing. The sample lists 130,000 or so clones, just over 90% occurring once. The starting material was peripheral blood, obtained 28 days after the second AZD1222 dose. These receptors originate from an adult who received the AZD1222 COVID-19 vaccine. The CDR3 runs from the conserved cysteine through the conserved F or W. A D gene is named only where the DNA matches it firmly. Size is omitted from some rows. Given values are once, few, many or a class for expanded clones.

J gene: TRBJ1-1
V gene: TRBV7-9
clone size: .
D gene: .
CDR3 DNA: TGTGCCAGCAGCCCCCGGGAGGCCATGAACACTGAAGCTTTCTTT
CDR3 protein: CASSPREAMNTEAFF

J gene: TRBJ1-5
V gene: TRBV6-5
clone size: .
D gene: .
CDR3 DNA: TGTGCCAGCAGGCCCCCAAGCAATCAGCCCCAGCATTTT
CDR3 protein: CASRPPSNQPQHF

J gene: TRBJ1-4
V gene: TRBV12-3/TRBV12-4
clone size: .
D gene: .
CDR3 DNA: TGTGCCAGCAGTTTGGGGGGCGAAAAACTGTTTTTT
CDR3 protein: CASSLGGEKLFF

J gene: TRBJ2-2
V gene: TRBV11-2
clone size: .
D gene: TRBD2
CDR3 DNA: TGTGCCAGCGCGAGGGGACTAGCGGGAGGCACCGGGGAGCTGTTTTTT
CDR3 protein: CASARGLAGGTGELFF

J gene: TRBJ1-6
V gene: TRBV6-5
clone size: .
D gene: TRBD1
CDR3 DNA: TGTGCCAGCAGCCTCACAGGGGCCGGGGATTCACCCCTCCACTTT
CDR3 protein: CASSLTGAGDSPLHF

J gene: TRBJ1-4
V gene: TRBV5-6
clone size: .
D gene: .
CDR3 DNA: TGTGCCAGCAGCTTGCTCAAGGTTGAGAAACTGTTTTTT
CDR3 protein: CASSLLKVEKLFF

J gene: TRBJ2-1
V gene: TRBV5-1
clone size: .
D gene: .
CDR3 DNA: TGCGCCAGCAGCTTTAGCGGAAATCCCAATGAGCAGTTCTTC
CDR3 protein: CASSFSGNPNEQFF

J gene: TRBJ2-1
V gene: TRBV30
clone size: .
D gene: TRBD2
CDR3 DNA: TGTGCCTGGAGAGGGTCTAGCGGGAGTGGTGAGCAGTTCTTC
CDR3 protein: CAWRGSSGSGEQFF

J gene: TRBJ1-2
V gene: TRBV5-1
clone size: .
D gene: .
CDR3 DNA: TGCGCCAGCAGCTTGTTCGCGGGGGGAGGAGGGAACACCTTC
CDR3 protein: CASSLFAGGGGNTF

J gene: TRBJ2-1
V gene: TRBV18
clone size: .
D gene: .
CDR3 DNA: TGTGCCAGCTCACCACCGGGAGTTGGGAATGAGCAGTTCTTC
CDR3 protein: CASSPPGVGNEQFF

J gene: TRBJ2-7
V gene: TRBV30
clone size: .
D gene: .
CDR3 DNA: TGTGCCTGGAGTACCCCCGGACTTCCCTCCGAGCAGTACTTC
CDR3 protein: CAWSTPGLPSEQYF

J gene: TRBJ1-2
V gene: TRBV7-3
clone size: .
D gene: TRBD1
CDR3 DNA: TGTGCCAGCAGCCCGACAGGGGGCAATCACTATGGCTACACCTTC
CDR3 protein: CASSPTGGNHYGYTF

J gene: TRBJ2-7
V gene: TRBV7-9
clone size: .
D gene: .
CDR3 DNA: TGTGCCAGCAGCTTAGCGGTTGTACAATACGAGCAGTACTTC
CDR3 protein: CASSLAVVQYEQYF

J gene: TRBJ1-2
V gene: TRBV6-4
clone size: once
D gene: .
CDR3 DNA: TGTGCCAGCAGCAAGGGACCTAACTATGGCTACACCTTC
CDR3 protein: CASSKGPNYGYTF

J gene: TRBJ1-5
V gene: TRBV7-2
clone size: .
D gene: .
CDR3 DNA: TGTGCCAGCAGCTTTTTGTCAGGGAATCAGCCCCAGCATTTT
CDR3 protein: CASSFLSGNQPQHF

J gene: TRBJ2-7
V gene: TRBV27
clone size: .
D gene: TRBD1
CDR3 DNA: TGTGCCAGCAGTTTATCGGCCAGGGGGCAGTACGAGCAGTACTTC
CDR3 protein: CASSLSARGQYEQYF

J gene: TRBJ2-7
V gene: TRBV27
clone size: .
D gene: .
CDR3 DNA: TGTGCCAGCAGTTTATCCAAAGACTACTACTACGAGCAGTACTTC
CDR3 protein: CASSLSKDYYYEQYF

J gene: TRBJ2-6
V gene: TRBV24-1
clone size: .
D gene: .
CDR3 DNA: TGTGCCACCCGGAAAGGCTCTGGGGCCAACGTCCTGACTTTC
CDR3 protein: CATRKGSGANVLTF

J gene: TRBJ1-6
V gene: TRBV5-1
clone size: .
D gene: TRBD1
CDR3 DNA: TGCGCCAGCAGCTTGGGGGGACAGGGGAATTCACCCCTCCACTTT
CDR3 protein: CASSLGGQGNSPLHF

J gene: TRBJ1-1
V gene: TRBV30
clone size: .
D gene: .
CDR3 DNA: TGTGCCTGGAGTGTACGGGGGCCGGGGGCTTTCTTT
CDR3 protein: CAWSVRGPGAFF

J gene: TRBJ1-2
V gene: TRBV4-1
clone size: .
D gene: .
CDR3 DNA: TGCGCCAGCAGCCAAATCGGCAGGGGTGGCTACACCTTC
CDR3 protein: CASSQIGRGGYTF

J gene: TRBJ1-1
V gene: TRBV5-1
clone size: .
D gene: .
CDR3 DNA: TGCGCCAGCAGCCCCAGGGTTACGAACACTGAAGCTTTCTTT
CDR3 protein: CASSPRVTNTEAFF